The sequence of this T cell receptor (beta chain) was determined in a study of Ad26.COV2.S vaccination and SARS-CoV-2 variants (dated by TCRdb to about 2021). Regarding the research as a whole: Vaccine-arm donors were drawn from COV1001, a multicentre, randomized, double-blind, placebo-controlled phase I-IIa trial of Ad26.COV2.S in healthy adults. Dosing of Ad26.COV2.S was intramuscular, at either 5x10^10 or 1x10^11 viral particles, delivered as one shot or as two shots spaced 56 days apart. TCRbeta repertoire sequencing served as the tool for gauging how specific and how broad the SARS-CoV-2-reactive T cell receptors were following Ad26.COV2.S vaccination. The TCR-sequenced set comprised roughly 30 samples: approximately 20 Ad26.COV2.S vaccine recipients, 5 placebo recipients and 8 SARS-CoV-2 convalescent individuals. Trial participants were randomized into five groups of five: low-dose or high-dose Ad26.COV2.S given once or twice, or placebo on both occasions. Blinding of investigators to trial group allocation was maintained during experiments and outcome assessment.

Of note for this clone: No cognate antigen has been identified for it. No quality values exist for individual bases; no much larger clone is one base distant.

The label giving this sample's treatment or condition can be read as: some 19 received Ad26.COV2.S at low or high dose, single or two shots; about 5 received placebo; per-sample allocation not given. Repertoires of vaccine and placebo recipients were sequenced from samples taken on day 63 after the first injection. In Cohort 1b, 20 to 25 adults aged 18-55 years were enrolled at a single site in Boston, USA, between 29 July and 7 August 2020. As a vaccine, Ad26.COV2.S was a replication-incompetent adenovirus type 26 vector that expressed a prefusion-stabilized SARS-CoV-2 spike protein derived from the original Wuhan strain. V and J lose 1 base and 2 bases, and a span of 5 bases separates them. The CDR3, cysteine through phenylalanine, is 13 amino acids long. Only CDR3 DNA is held: 39 bases, read in frame from base 1. The germline V gene gives CDR1 as SGHDN and CDR2 as FVKESK. The immunoSEQ Assay was the method used to sequence TCRbeta CDR3 regions. After extraction, genomic DNA underwent amplification by bias-controlled multiplex PCR, followed by high-throughput sequencing. In the source study's methods: To quantify the absolute abundance of every unique TCRbeta CDR3 region, sequences were collapsed and filtered. T cell fraction was estimated by normalizing TCRbeta template counts to usable DNA, with usable DNA measured through amplification of reference genes found in all nucleated cells. Repertoire TCRs were annotated as SARS-CoV-2-specific when V gene, CDR3 amino acid sequence and J gene were exactly matched to a known reactive TCR set. The reference SARS-CoV-2 TCR set was derived from MIRA and filtered for enrichment in COVID-19-positive ImmuneCODE repertoires, a step that removed public or cross-reactive TCRs. Drawing on the MIRA antigens, annotated TCRs were analysed further at the level of specific ORF or position within ORF. Breadth was defined as the number of annotated unique rearrangements divided by the total number of unique productive rearrangements, and depth was defined as the summed frequency of the annotated unique rearrangements. Group comparisons of TCR breadth used two-sided Wilcoxon rank-sum tests. The table comes from immuneACCESS by way of TCRdb, which keeps in-frame sequences with V and J called. Part of the clones is missing from these tables; in studies checked, under half for an unresolved V gene and the rest for unknown reasons. Clone size and the V and J calls come from that table; the DNA yielded D and trimming. The sample yields about 500,000 clones; roughly nine tenths were counted once. The ten largest clones capture around 1.6% of the sample.

The paper as a whole reports these results and caveats: Comparing responses between vaccine doses or regimens was not something the study was powered to do. Higher spike-specific TCR breadth was observed in Ad26.COV2.S recipients than in placebo recipients (P = 0.0014). The authors noted that the TCR breadth and depth analyses may have underestimated total T cell responses. Non-spike TCR breadth was comparable between vaccine and placebo recipients, consistent with the vaccine containing only spike. After vaccination, spike-specific CD8+ and CD4+ T cell responses were reported to show substantial breadth.

The origin of this receptor is a person between 18 and 65 years old who received the Ad26.COV2.S COVID-19 vaccine or a placebo. The chain is made from TRBV14 and TRBJ1-2; no D gene is confidently identified. The sequenced sample was peripheral blood, obtained in a trial of Ad26.COV2.S vaccine versus placebo. The DNA sequence is given as TGTGCCAGCAGCCAAGTCTCGAACTATGGCTACACCTTC. Its amino acids are CASSQVSNYGYTF.